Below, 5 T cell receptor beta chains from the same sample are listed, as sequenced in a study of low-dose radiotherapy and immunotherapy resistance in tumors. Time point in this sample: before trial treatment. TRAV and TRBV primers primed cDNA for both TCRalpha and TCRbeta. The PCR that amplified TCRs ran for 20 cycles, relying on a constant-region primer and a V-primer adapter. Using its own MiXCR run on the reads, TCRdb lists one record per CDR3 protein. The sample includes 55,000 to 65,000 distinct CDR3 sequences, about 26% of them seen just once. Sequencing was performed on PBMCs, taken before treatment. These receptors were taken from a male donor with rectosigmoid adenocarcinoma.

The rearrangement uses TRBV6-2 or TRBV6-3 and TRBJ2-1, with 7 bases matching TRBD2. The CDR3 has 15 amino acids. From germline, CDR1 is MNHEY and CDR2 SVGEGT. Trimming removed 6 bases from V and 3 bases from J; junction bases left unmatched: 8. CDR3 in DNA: TGTGCCAGCAGAACTACTAGCGCGATCTACAATGAGCAGTTCTTC. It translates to CASRTTSAIYNEQFF.

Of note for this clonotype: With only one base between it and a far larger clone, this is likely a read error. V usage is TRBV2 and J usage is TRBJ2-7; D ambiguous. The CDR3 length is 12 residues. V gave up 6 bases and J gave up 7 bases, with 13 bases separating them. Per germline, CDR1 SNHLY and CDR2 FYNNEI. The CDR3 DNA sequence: TGTGCCAGCAGCTATTCCTACAATGAGCAGTACTTC. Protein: CASSYSYNEQYF.

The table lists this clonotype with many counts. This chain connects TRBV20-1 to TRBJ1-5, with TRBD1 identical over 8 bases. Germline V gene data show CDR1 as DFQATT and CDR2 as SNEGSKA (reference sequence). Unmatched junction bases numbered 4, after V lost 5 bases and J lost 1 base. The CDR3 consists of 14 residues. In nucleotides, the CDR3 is TGCAGTGCTTCGACAGGGGCGAGCAATCAGCCCCAGCATTTT. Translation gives CSASTGASNQPQHF.

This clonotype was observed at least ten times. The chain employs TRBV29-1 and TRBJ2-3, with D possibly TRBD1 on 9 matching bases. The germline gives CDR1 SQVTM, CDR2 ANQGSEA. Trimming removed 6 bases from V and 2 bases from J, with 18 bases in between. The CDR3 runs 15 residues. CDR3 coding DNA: TGCAGCGTCGCCGGGAGGGACAGGGACACAGATACGCAGTATTTT. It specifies CSVAGRDRDTDTQYF.

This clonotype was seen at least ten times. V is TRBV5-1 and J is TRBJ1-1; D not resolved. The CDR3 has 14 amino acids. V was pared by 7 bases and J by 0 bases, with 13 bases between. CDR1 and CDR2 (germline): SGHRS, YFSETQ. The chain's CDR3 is CASSHGILNTEAFF. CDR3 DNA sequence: TGCGCCAGCTCACACGGGATATTGAACACTGAAGCTTTCTTT.